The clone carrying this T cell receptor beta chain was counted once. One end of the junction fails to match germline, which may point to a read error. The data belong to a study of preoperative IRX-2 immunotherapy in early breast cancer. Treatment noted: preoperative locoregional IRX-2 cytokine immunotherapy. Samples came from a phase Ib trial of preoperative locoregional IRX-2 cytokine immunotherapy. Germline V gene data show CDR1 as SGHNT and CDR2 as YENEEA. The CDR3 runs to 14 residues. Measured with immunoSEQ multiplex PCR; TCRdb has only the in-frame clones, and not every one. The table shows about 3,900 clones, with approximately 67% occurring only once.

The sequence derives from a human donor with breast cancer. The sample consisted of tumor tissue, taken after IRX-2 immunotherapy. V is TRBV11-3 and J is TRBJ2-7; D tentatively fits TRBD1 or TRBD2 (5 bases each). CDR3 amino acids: CANSLSSGPYEQYF. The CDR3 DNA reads TGTGCCAACAGCTTATCCTCGGGACCTTACGAGCAGTACTTC.